This T cell receptor (beta chain) was recovered during a study of cytomegalovirus exposure and HLA in healthy donors. Study details: The 120 or so validation repertoires used a platform that matched the one used for the approximately 700 first-cohort repertoires, as a later analysis reported. Study-wide points: A few chains linked to CMV were shown in vitro to be specific for CMV antigens. The study recorded fewer than 200 TCR beta chains that were cytomegalovirus-associated.

These donors were members of the roughly 110-subject validation cohort, a group separate from the roughly 670-subject first cohort. Data came from immunoSEQ multiplex PCR; TCRdb stores just in-frame clones and leaves some out. The sample gives under 150,000 clones, approximately 86% of which show up once; just under 9% is in the top ten. About this clone itself: What it binds is unknown.

The CDR3 runs to 13 residues. The J segment lost 2 bases and the V segment lost 5 bases, leaving 4 bases of the junction unmatched. Per the germline V gene, CDR1 is SGHRS and CDR2 is YFSETQ. Sequencing was performed on PBMCs. The J gene is TRBJ2-7, the V gene TRBV5-1; 7 bases map to TRBD1. This clonotype was sampled from a man younger than 30 in good health and CMV-seropositive. In nucleotides, the CDR3 is TGCGCCAGCAGTCTCGACAGGGCCTACGAGCAGTACTTC. Amino acids: CASSLDRAYEQYF.